This passage covers 24 T cell receptor beta chains from one sample sequenced in a study of blood T cell repertoires in COVID-19 (dated by TCRdb to about 2020). Library preparation was by the immunoSEQ multiplex PCR assay. TCRdb retrieved this table from immuneACCESS and kept in-frame rearrangements only. Not all clones are present; in checked studies, unresolved V genes account for under half, and no reason is known for the remainder. The sample contains around 86,000 clones, approximately 86% of them found a single time. Around 12% of the sample is in the top ten clones. Sequencing was performed on peripheral blood. The receptors come from a human donor in a cohort sampled during active COVID-19.

This clone appeared a single time. This chain uses TRBV7-3 with TRBJ1-1; D not resolved. CDR1 and CDR2 from the germline V gene are SGHTA and FQGTGA. The CDR3 runs 14 residues. V lost 5 bases, J lost 3 bases, and 13 bases lay in between. The CDR3 sequence: CASSADSGYTEAFF. The CDR3 nucleotides read TGTGCCAGCAGCGCGGATTCTGGGTACACTGAAGCTTTCTTT.

This clone showed up just once. The chain couples TRBV6-5 to TRBJ2-5; D call uncertain. This CDR3 contains 14 residues. Germline CDR1 MNHEY, CDR2 SVGAGI. V was trimmed by 2 bases and J by 7 bases, leaving 14 bases between them. CDR3 bases: TGTGCCAGCAGTTACGACGGATACTCGGGGACCCAGTACTTC. Its translation: CASSYDGYSGTQYF.

The chain employs TRBV27 and TRBJ2-1; D remains ambiguous. The CDR3 runs to 13 residues. V lost 1 base and J lost 10, with 11 bases in between. Germline CDR1 MNHEY, CDR2 SMNVEV (reference sequence). The DNA for the CDR3 is TGTGCCAGCAGTTTATATTCTAGTGGCGAGCAGTTCTTC. Translating gives CASSLYSSGEQFF.

V usage is TRBV27 and J usage is TRBJ2-5, with 8 bases matching TRBD1. This CDR3 region has 14 residues. The trim removed 5 bases at V and 5 bases at J, leaving 7 bases unmatched. Germline-derived CDR1 and CDR2 are MNHEY and SMNVEV (reference sequence). The CDR3 region is CASSPGQGGETQYF. The CDR3 DNA sequence: TGTGCCAGCAGTCCAGGACAGGGAGGCGAGACCCAGTACTTC.

The chain employs TRBV5-1 and TRBJ2-7; TRBD2 matches at 7 bases. The CDR3 is made up of 13 amino acids. V lost 7 bases to trimming and J lost 1 base; unmatched junction nucleotides: 5. Germline CDR1 is SGHRS and CDR2 is YFSETQ. The chain's CDR3 is CASAPGLSYEQYF. Written as DNA, the CDR3 is TGCGCCAGCGCCCCGGGACTATCCTACGAGCAGTACTTC.

This clone was detected once. The V gene is TRBV9, the J gene TRBJ1-4, with D tentatively TRBD1 (5 bases). The CDR3 consists of 15 residues. CDR1 and CDR2 from the germline V gene are SGDLS and YYNGEE. V lost 2 bases and J lost 8, with 16 bases in between. The CDR3: CASSVQGRIGEKLFF. The CDR3 DNA reads TGTGCCAGCAGCGTCCAGGGAAGGATCGGCGAAAAACTGTTTTTT.

The V and J genes are TRBV13 and TRBJ2-2; TRBD1 matches 11 bases. Germline V gives CDR1 PRHDT, CDR2 FYEKMQ (reference sequence). This CDR3 is built from 16 residues. V was clipped by 3 bases and J by 4 bases; unmatched bases: 4. CDR3 nucleotide sequence: TGTGCCAGCAGCTTGGACAGGGGGCAGGTCACCGGGGAGCTGTTTTTT. Translation: CASSLDRGQVTGELFF.

This chain uses TRBV4-2 with TRBJ2-4; D remains unclear. CDR1 and CDR2 (germline): LGHNA, YNFKEQ. The CDR3 length is 15 residues. V was cut by 1 base and J by 8 bases, with 15 bases left in between. The CDR3 sequence is CASSQGSSRLHIQYF. The CDR3 DNA reads TGTGCCAGCAGCCAAGGGAGTTCCCGTTTGCACATTCAGTACTTC.

The CDR3: CASSTWTLSPSNYGYTF. The CDR3 nucleotides are TGTGCCAGTAGTACCTGGACACTTAGCCCATCTAACTATGGCTACACCTTC. The chain is built from TRBV19 and TRBJ1-2; maybe TRBD1 (5 bases). V gave up 4 bases and J gave up 0 bases, with 18 bases separating them. This CDR3 is 17 amino acids long. The V gene's germline CDR1 is LNHDA and CDR2 SQIVND (reference sequence).

The rearrangement uses TRBV24-1 and TRBJ1-2, with D uncertain. Trimming cost V 7 bases and J 8 bases, with 13 bases left between them. The CDR3 loop spans 12 amino acids. Germline CDR1 is KGHDR and CDR2 is SFDVKD. CDR3 nucleotides: TGTGCCACCAGCACTGCATCGGGAGGCTACACCTTC. It specifies CATSTASGGYTF.

The genes are TRBV7-6 and TRBJ1-1; the D gene is possibly TRBD1 (5 bases). Germline-derived CDR1 and CDR2 are SGHVS and FNYEAQ. The V gene lost 3 bases and the J gene lost 1 base, with 9 bases spanning the gap. The CDR3 loop spans 14 amino acids. Here the CDR3 reads CASSFERGNTEAFF. The CDR3 bases are TGTGCCAGCAGCTTCGAAAGGGGGAACACTGAAGCTTTCTTT.

This chain links TRBV19 with TRBJ1-1, with TRBD1 matching over 8 bases. Germline CDR1 LNHDA, CDR2 SQIVND (reference sequence). Trimming took 3 bases from V and 0 from J; bases not matched to a gene: 9. The length of the CDR3 is 17 residues. CDR3 sequence: CASSIRGLRNMNTEAFF. The DNA for the CDR3 is TGTGCCAGTAGTATCAGGGGGCTCCGGAATATGAACACTGAAGCTTTCTTT.

V and J are TRBV9 and TRBJ2-4, with D possibly matching TRBD2 (6 bases). CDR1 SGDLS and CDR2 YYNGEE come from the germline V gene. Trimming pared 4 bases from V and 0 bases from J, leaving 11 bases between. The CDR3 extends over 15 amino acids. This CDR3 reads CASSPGGLAKNIQYF. The CDR3 region has the DNA TGTGCCAGCAGCCCCGGGGGTCTAGCCAAAAACATTCAGTACTTC.

The rearrangement joins TRBV6-5 to TRBJ1-4, with no clear D. The germline V gene encodes CDR1 MNHEY and CDR2 SVGAGI. Trimming shortened V by 6 bases and J by 0 bases, and 8 bases separated the two germline ends. There are 14 residues in the CDR3. The CDR3 DNA reads TGTGCCAGCAGGGAGGCTGCAACTAATGAAAAACTGTTTTTT. As protein: CASREAATNEKLFF.

The V gene is TRBV28, the J gene TRBJ1-5, with D possibly being TRBD1 (5 bases). Per germline, CDR1 MDHEN and CDR2 SYDVKM. This CDR3 spans 16 amino acids. With 6 bases removed from V and 1 base from J, the gap between germline ends came to 16 bases. CDR3 region: CASRFRRELSNQPQHF. CDR3 DNA sequence: TGTGCCAGCAGGTTTCGCAGGGAATTGAGCAATCAGCCCCAGCATTTT.

In this sample, this clone turned up a few times. The rearrangement links TRBV20-1 to TRBJ2-7; weak D call: TRBD1 (5 bases). From germline, CDR1 is DFQATT and CDR2 SNEGSKA (reference sequence). The CDR3 is 15 residues long. The V gene lost 3 bases and the J gene lost 3 bases, with 18 bases spanning the gap. CDR3 sequence (DNA): TGCAGTGCTAGTTTGATAAGGGGTGTTTTCTACGAGCAGTACTTC. As protein: CSASLIRGVFYEQYF.

The rearrangement uses TRBV5-5 and TRBJ1-1; 9 nucleotides agree with TRBD1. V gave up 3 bases and J gave up 1 base; unmatched junction bases: 4. The germline V gene encodes CDR1 SGHKS and CDR2 YYEKEE (reference sequence). This CDR3 has 15 residues. CDR3 coding DNA: TGTGCCAGCAGCTGGGGGGACAGGGAGAACACTGAAGCTTTCTTT. As protein: CASSWGDRENTEAFF.

The J gene is TRBJ1-2, the V gene TRBV9, with no clear D. Per the germline V gene, CDR1 is SGDLS and CDR2 is YYNGEE. V lost 0 bases to trimming and J lost 7 bases, with 13 bases between them. This CDR3 spans 14 amino acids. This CDR3 reads CASSVETGVGGYTF. As DNA, the CDR3 is TGTGCCAGCAGCGTAGAGACTGGTGTCGGTGGCTACACCTTC.

This clone was picked up one time. The chain combines TRBV28 with TRBJ1-1; 9 nucleotides line up with TRBD1. Germline V gene sequence: CDR1 MDHEN, CDR2 SYDVKM. V shed 3 bases and J 6 bases; nucleotides not matched to a gene: 11. The CDR3 has 16 amino acids. In DNA, the CDR3 is TGTGCCAGCAGTTTTTTTTTGCCGGACAGGGGATCTGAAGCTTTCTTT. This encodes CASSFFLPDRGSEAFF.

This chain uses TRBV13 with TRBJ2-5; maybe TRBD1 (6 bases). The length of the CDR3 is 13 residues. The germline V gene has CDR1 PRHDT and CDR2 FYEKMQ (reference sequence). The V end was cut by 5 bases, the J end by 5 bases, with 12 bases between. The CDR3 region has the DNA TGTGCCAGCAGCACCAGGGGTATGGAGACCCAGTACTTC. Translation gives CASSTRGMETQYF.

The CDR3 spells CASAWGQGRNSPLHF. As DNA, the CDR3 is TGTGCCAGCGCTTGGGGACAGGGCCGAAATTCACCCCTCCACTTT. The genes are TRBV9 and TRBJ1-6; 9 bases align to TRBD1. From germline, CDR1 is SGDLS and CDR2 YYNGEE. V lost 7 bases, J lost 7 bases, and 9 bases stayed unmatched. The CDR3 has 15 amino acids.

In the case of this clone: The junction differs from germline at one of its ends, possibly a read error. The genes are TRBV19 and TRBJ1-2; the match to TRBD1 covers 7 bases. The CDR3 length is 13 residues. Per the germline V gene, CDR1 is LNHDA and CDR2 is SQIVND (reference sequence). The CDR3 loop reads CASSRDSTYGYTF. As DNA, the CDR3 is TGTGCCAGCAGTAGGGACAGCACCTATGGCTACACCTTC.

Comments on this clone: One end of the junction varies from germline; a read error may be responsible. The CDR3 DNA reads as TGTGCCAGCAGCCCCCGTAGGGCGGACAGGGAGGGGGACTTC. Translation gives CASSPRRADREGDF. The chain has TRBV6-2 or TRBV6-3 and TRBJ2-4, with a tentative D call TRBD1 (8 bases). Looked up from germline, CDR1 is MNHEY and CDR2 is SVGEGT. This CDR3 is 14 amino acids long.

The gene calls are TRBV11-2 and TRBJ2-1, with 7 bases lining up with TRBD2. V gave up 6 bases and J gave up 4 bases; unmatched junction bases: 6. CDR1 is SGHAT and CDR2 is FQNNGV in the germline V gene. The CDR3 loop spans 14 amino acids. CDR3 sequence (DNA): TGTGCCAGCAGTCGAGGACTAGGATACAATGAGCAGTTCTTC. Translating gives CASSRGLGYNEQFF.